These T cell receptor beta chains were read from a single sample in a study of blood T cell repertoires in COVID-19. The method was immunoSEQ multiplex PCR; TCRdb's version includes in-frame clones alone and lacks a portion of them. The table records roughly 120,000 clones, 60% to 85% of them present only once. The sample comprised peripheral blood. These receptors were obtained from a human donor with acute or convalescent COVID-19. The donor label of this sample is uncertain. CDR3s include the opening cysteine and the closing phenylalanine or tryptophan. D genes are given only for firm matches. Expanded clones get a size class; other rows say once, few or many, or leave the size out.

v_gene	j_gene	abundance	d_gene	CDR3nt	CDR3aa
TRBV5-1	TRBJ2-1	.	.	TGCGCCAGCAGCTTTCTCGATGAGCAGTTCTTC	CASSFLDEQFF
TRBV20-1	TRBJ2-2	.	TRBD1	TGCAGTGCTAGTCGGACAGGGGGCTTGAGGACCGGGGAGCTGTTTTTT	CSASRTGGLRTGELFF
TRBV6-5	TRBJ2-7	.	TRBD1	TGTGCCAGCAGTTACGCCCAGGGGGCTACGTACGAGCAGTACTTC	CASSYAQGATYEQYF
TRBV30	TRBJ2-7	medium-sized	.	TGTGCCTGGAGTGCACAGGCCCTCTACGAGCAGTACTTC	CAWSAQALYEQYF
TRBV7-9	TRBJ2-6	.	TRBD1	TGTGCCAGCAGCTTAGCTTTCGGGGACAGGGGGCCCGGGGCCAACGTCCTGACTTTC	CASSLAFGDRGPGANVLTF
TRBV7-9	TRBJ1-4	once	TRBD1	TGTGCCAGCAGCTTAGCGGCAGGGGGTCCGAATGAAAAACTGTTTTTT	CASSLAAGGPNEKLFF
TRBV6-5	TRBJ1-5	.	.	TGTGCCAGCAAAGTCCCGGGTCAGCCCCAGCATTTT	CASKVPGQPQHF
TRBV5-6	TRBJ1-4	.	TRBD1	TGTGCCAGCAGCTATGCCCGGGACAGGAGTGCAACTAATGAAAAATTGTTTTTT	CASSYARDRSATNEKLFF
TRBV28	TRBJ2-1	.	.	TGTGCCAGCAGCACCTGGGGGGGGGCCCTCCACAATGAGCAGTTCTTC	CASSTWGGALHNEQFF
TRBV6-5	TRBJ2-3	.	.	TGTGCCAGCAGGGCCACGGTAGGAGCGGATACGCAGTATTTT	CASRATVGADTQYF
TRBV2	TRBJ2-1	.	TRBD2	TGTGCCAGCAGTCCCTTAGCGGGGGCCTCCTCCTACAATGAGCAGTTCTTC	CASSPLAGASSYNEQFF
TRBV3-1/TRBV3-2	TRBJ2-2	.	.	TGTGCCAGCAGCCACTGGCAGCGGAACACCGGGGAGCTGTTTTTT	CASSHWQRNTGELFF
TRBV6-5	TRBJ1-2	.	.	TGTGCCAGCAGCAGAAAACGGGACTCTAACTATGGCTACACCTTC	CASSRKRDSNYGYTF
TRBV3-1/TRBV3-2	TRBJ2-5	few	TRBD2	TGTGCCAGCAGCCAAGATCTGGGGGCGGGGGGGCGAGAGACCCAGTACTTC	CASSQDLGAGGRETQYF
TRBV3-1/TRBV3-2	TRBJ1-3	.	.	TGTGCCAGCAGCCAGTCAGGAAACACCATATATTTT	CASSQSGNTIYF
TRBV7-9	TRBJ2-1	.	TRBD1	TGTGCCAGCAGCTTAACGGGGACAGGGACTAATGAGCAGTTCTTC	CASSLTGTGTNEQFF
TRBV9	TRBJ2-3	once	.	TGTGCCAGCAGCCGTGATCTGGCCGCGGGGCGCACAGATACGCAGTATTTT	CASSRDLAAGRTDTQYF
TRBV5-1	TRBJ1-5	.	.	TGCGCCAGCAGCCCTCGGGGGGGTGGCAATCAGCCCCAGCATTTT	CASSPRGGGNQPQHF
TRBV27	TRBJ1-5	.	.	TGTGCCAGCAGTTTACAGGGTAGCAATCAGCCCCAGCATTTT	CASSLQGSNQPQHF
TRBV6-6	TRBJ2-3	.	TRBD1	TGTGCCAGCAGGGGACAGAGAACTATCACAGATACGCAGTATTTT	CASRGQRTITDTQYF
TRBV7-3	TRBJ2-3	.	.	TGTGCCAGCACCAAAGGATTCGGGGGAGGAGATACGCAGTATTTT	CASTKGFGGGDTQYF
TRBV5-1	TRBJ1-2	.	TRBD1	TGCGCCAGCAGGCTGGCAGGGGGCAAGGGTGGCTATGGCTACACCTTC	CASRLAGGKGGYGYTF
TRBV5-1	TRBJ2-1	.	.	TGCGCCAGCAGGGACTTTTCCTCCTACAATGAGCAGTTCTTC	CASRDFSSYNEQFF
TRBV7-8	TRBJ2-2	.	.	TGTGCCAGCAGTTTACTGGGGGGGCCTCTCACCGGGGAGCTGTTTTTT	CASSLLGGPLTGELFF
TRBV21-1	TRBJ1-6	once	.	TGTGCCAGCAGCAACGGGACAGGGGATAATTCACCCCTCCACTTT	CASSNGTGDNSPLHF
TRBV10-2	TRBJ1-2	.	.	TGCGCCAGCATGACTGACTCATATGGCTACACCTTC	CASMTDSYGYTF
TRBV7-8	TRBJ2-5	medium-sized	TRBD2	TGTGCCAGCAGCTTAGGTTTCGGGGGGAAAGAGACCCAGTACTTC	CASSLGFGGKETQYF
TRBV4-1	TRBJ1-6	.	.	TGCGCCAGCAGCAAGAGTCTCGGGAGCGATTCACCCCTCCACTTT	CASSKSLGSDSPLHF
TRBV7-8	TRBJ2-2	few	.	TGTGCCAGCAGCTTCAGCGGGCTTGAGGCCGGGGAGCTGTTTTTT	CASSFSGLEAGELFF
TRBV24-1	TRBJ2-5	.	TRBD2	TGTGCCACCAGCAAGCGGGGGGACCCCCTAGGGACCCAGTACTTC	CATSKRGDPLGTQYF
TRBV24-1	TRBJ2-1	.	TRBD1	TGTGCCACCAGTGATAATCTTGGGGAAAGTGGACAGGGGAAGAATGAGCAGTTCTTC	CATSDNLGESGQGKNEQFF
TRBV20-1	TRBJ2-4	.	.	TGCAGTGCTAGTCTGACTGACCCAGCCAAAAACATTCAGTACTTC	CSASLTDPAKNIQYF
TRBV4-1	TRBJ1-4	few	.	TGCGCCAGCAGCCAAGTGGAGGGTGGGTATGAAAAACTGTTTTTT	CASSQVEGGYEKLFF
TRBV14	TRBJ1-6	few	TRBD1	TGTGCCAGTCGACAGGGGCCTTATAATTCACCCCTCCACTTT	CASRQGPYNSPLHF
TRBV20-1	TRBJ1-1	.	TRBD1	TGCAGTGCTAGTTCGGCGGGACAGGGGACCCCTGAAGCTTTCTTT	CSASSAGQGTPEAFF
TRBV3-1/TRBV3-2	TRBJ2-6	.	TRBD1	TGTGCCAGCAGCCCCACCCCCCTGACAGGGTTCACCTCTGGGGCCAACGTCCTGACTTTC	CASSPTPLTGFTSGANVLTF
TRBV18	TRBJ1-4	once	.	TGTGCCAGCTCATCTCAGAGTGCGGTGCGGACAATCGAAAAACTGTTTTTT	CASSSQSAVRTIEKLFF
TRBV7-2	TRBJ2-5	.	TRBD1	TGTGCCAGCAGCCGGGGACAGTTTGGAGAGACCCAGTACTTC	CASSRGQFGETQYF
TRBV28	TRBJ1-6	.	.	TGTGCCAGCAGTTTTAGGAGGGGCGTATCACCCCTCCACTTT	CASSFRRGVSPLHF
TRBV10-3	TRBJ2-5	.	.	TGTGCCATCAGTGGAGTATTTCAAGAGACCCAGTACTTC	CAISGVFQETQYF
TRBV6-5	TRBJ2-1	.	TRBD2	TGTGCCTCCAACCTCGGGACTAGCGGCTACAATGAGCAGTTCTTC	CASNLGTSGYNEQFF
TRBV7-9	TRBJ1-2	.	TRBD1	TGTGCCAGCAGCTTAGGGGGGACAGGGTTGCGTTATGGCTACACCTTC	CASSLGGTGLRYGYTF
TRBV4-1	TRBJ1-2	.	TRBD1	TGCGCCAGCAGCCAAGGAGTGGGTAGAAAGGGGGCATGGGGCTACACCTTC	CASSQGVGRKGAWGYTF
TRBV21-1	TRBJ1-2	.	.	TGTGCCAGCAGCCCCACGAACAGGGCCTATGGCTACACCTTC	CASSPTNRAYGYTF
TRBV2	TRBJ2-1	.	TRBD2	TGTGCCAGCCTCCCGGGACTAGCGGGGGGAACGACCCATTACAATGAGCAGTTCTTC	CASLPGLAGGTTHYNEQFF
TRBV9	TRBJ2-7	.	.	TGTGCCAGCGGAGGGGACTCGTCCTACGAGCAGTACTTC	CASGGDSSYEQYF
TRBV3-1/TRBV3-2	TRBJ2-1	.	TRBD2	TGTGCCAGCAGAGCGGGGTACAATGAGCAGTTCTTC	CASRAGYNEQFF
TRBV24-1	TRBJ2-1	.	TRBD1	TGTGCCACCAGTGATTGGGACAGCTCCTACAATGAGCAGTTCTTC	CATSDWDSSYNEQFF
TRBV28	TRBJ2-5	.	.	TGTGCCAGCAGTTTAGTACTTCAAGAGACCCAGTACTTC	CASSLVLQETQYF
TRBV4-1	TRBJ2-1	.	.	TGCGCCAGCAGCCAACTTGACATGGTCCATTACAATGAGCAGTTCTTC	CASSQLDMVHYNEQFF
TRBV24-1	TRBJ2-7	once	.	TGTGCCACCCAGTCCGTCTCCTACGAGCAGTACTTC	CATQSVSYEQYF
TRBV27	TRBJ2-3	.	TRBD2	TGTGCCAGCATGGCCCTAGCGGCAACTAGCACAGATACGCAGTATTTT	CASMALAATSTDTQYF
TRBV14	TRBJ1-2	.	TRBD1	TGTGCCAGCAGCCCGATGACAGGGGACGTCTATGGCTACACCTTC	CASSPMTGDVYGYTF